Detailed here is one TCR beta chain. Lacking the conserved final phenylalanine or tryptophan, this CDR3 likely reflects a read error. The DNA is left out, because the CDR3 cannot be placed on it with certainty; the CDR3 is given as TCRdb lists it. Each CDR3 protein gets one entry after TCRdb re-called the RACE reads with MiXCR. The sample includes tens of thousands of distinct CDR3 sequences, approximately 6.6% of them seen just once. The data were taken from a study of human T cells and chemical hapten exposure. Across the study: Sensitization was performed using 2% DPC on an approximately 2 cm by approximately 2 cm upper inner arm skin site.

Time point defined: patch test 2, 6 weeks after DPC sensitization. The treatment was: therapeutic diphenylcyclopropenone sensitization with weekly scalp DPC. Prior to application of each patch test, blood was drawn. Germline lookup yields CDR1 LGHDT and CDR2 YNNKEL (reference sequence). The CDR3 sequence runs 14 residues, both termini included. Sample: whole blood, taken in connection with sensitization to the hapten diphenylcyclopropenone (DPC). The rearrangement joins TRBV3-1 to TRBJ2-6. This TCR derives from a woman under 40 with alopecia areata. Some clones in this sample may be carry-over from other donors' samples. CDR3 protein: CARKEVNGANVMTL.